This TCR beta chain was sequenced during a study of STAT5B mutations in CD4+ large granular lymphocyte leukemia. General study points: 8/27 top patient clones versus 2/35 control clones were TRBV06-family. About 24% of private leukemic clonotypes occurred rarely in other patients' non-leukemic repertoires.

On this clone: Antigen unknown.

Profiling relied on immunoSEQ multiplex PCR, and the TCRdb table lists in-frame clones only, not all of them. In the table there are nearly 45,000 clones, 80% to 90% of which are singletons. Germline values: CDR1 MGHDK, CDR2 SYGVNS. The length of the CDR3 is 16 residues. With V trimmed by 5 bases and J by 1 base, 10 bases remained unmatched. The sequence derives from a human donor in good health. What was sequenced was CD4+ T cells from blood buffy coats. The chain joins TRBV25-1 to TRBJ2-5, with TRBD1 identical over 7 bases. CDR3 nucleotides: TGTGCCAGCAGTAAAGCGTTCGGGACAGCCCAAGAGACCCAGTACTTC. It codes for CASSKAFGTAQETQYF.